The 13 T cell receptor beta chains presented below share a single source sample, sequenced in a study of T cell changes during pregnancy in multiple sclerosis. Assay: immunoSEQ multiplex PCR; the TCRdb copy retains only in-frame clones and omits some. The data show roughly 38,000 clones, around 92% seen once. The sequencing here drew on CD8+ T cells from peripheral blood mononuclear cells, taken before pregnancy. Receptor source: a female donor with multiple sclerosis, enrolled in a pregnancy study.

The V and J genes are TRBV5-1 and TRBJ2-3; 12 positions match TRBD2. V shed 3 bases and J 0 bases; nucleotides not matched to a gene: 8. The CDR3 contains 18 residues. Looked up from germline, CDR1 is SGHRS and CDR2 is YFSETQ. Here the CDR3 DNA reads TGCGCCAGCAGCTGCGCTCAGACTAGCGGGGGTAGCACAGATACGCAGTATTTT. Translated: CASSCAQTSGGSTDTQYF.

V and J are TRBV9 and TRBJ2-1, with D tentatively TRBD2 (6 bases). The V and J ends lost 0 bases and 3 bases respectively, with 10 bases between them. The CDR3 loop spans 15 amino acids. CDR1 and CDR2 (germline): SGDLS, YYNGEE. The CDR3 nucleotides read TGTGCCAGCAGCGTAGGGAATAGCGGCTACAATGAGCAGTTCTTC. This codes for CASSVGNSGYNEQFF.

The chain links TRBV15 to TRBJ2-7; D perhaps matches TRBD1 (6 bases). V was clipped by 1 base and J by 5 bases, with 15 bases between them. Germline V gene lookup returns CDR1 LNHNV and CDR2 YYDKDF (reference sequence). The CDR3 is 15 amino acids. The CDR3 DNA is TGTGCCACCAGCAGAGCTGCCGGGACACTCGACGAGCAGTACTTC. Amino acids: CATSRAAGTLDEQYF. The full variable domain, rest sourced from reference TRBV15 and TRBJ2-7, is DAMVIQNPRYQVTQFGKPVTLSCSQTLNHNVMYWYQQKSSQAPKLLFHYYDKDFNNEADTPDNFQSRRPNTSFCFLDIRSPGLGDTAMYLCATSRAAGTLDEQYFGPGTRLTVT.

The chain carries TRBV27 and TRBJ2-7; 11 bases are a match to TRBD1. The CDR3 spans 14 residues. J lost 6 bases, V lost 6 bases, and 7 bases had no gene match. The germline V gene encodes CDR1 MNHEY and CDR2 SMNVEV (reference sequence). CDR3: CASRLTGTGGEQYF. The CDR3 DNA reads as TGTGCCAGCAGATTAACCGGGACAGGGGGCGAGCAGTACTTC.

The rearrangement links TRBV11-3 to TRBJ1-3, with D possibly matching TRBD1 (5 bases). The V and J ends lost 4 bases and 4 bases respectively, with 11 bases between them. The germline V gene encodes CDR1 SGHNT and CDR2 YENEEA. The CDR3 covers 14 residues. CDR3 sequence reads: CASSSSRAGNTIYF. CDR3 nucleotide sequence: TGTGCCAGCAGCTCGTCCAGGGCCGGAAACACCATATATTTT.

V gene TRBV27 combines with J gene TRBJ1-1; 9 positions match TRBD1. This CDR3 contains 15 residues. Germline lookup yields CDR1 MNHEY and CDR2 SMNVEV (reference sequence). The trim removed 5 bases at V and 6 bases at J, leaving 10 bases unmatched. CDR3 DNA sequence: TGTGCCAGCAGTCCAAGGACAGGGGTTAGGGCTGAAGCTTTCTTT. This encodes CASSPRTGVRAEAFF.

The table lists this clone with a count of one. J is TRBJ1-3 and V is TRBV2, with 7 bases identical to TRBD1. The CDR3 spans 16 residues. Germline values: CDR1 SNHLY, CDR2 FYNNEI. The trim removed 6 bases at V and 4 bases at J, leaving 12 bases unmatched. CDR3 nucleotide sequence: TGTGCCAGCAGCCCCCCGACAGGGACGTTCGGAAACACCATATATTTT. Its protein product is CASSPPTGTFGNTIYF. The complete variable domain, with remaining parts taken from reference TRBV2 and TRBJ1-3, reads EPEVTQTPSHQVTQMGQEVILRCVPISNHLYFYWYRQILGQKVEFLVSFYNNEISEKSEIFDDQFSVERPDGSNFTLKIRSTKLEDSAMYFCASSPPTGTFGNTIYFGEGSWLTVV.

The CDR3 DNA reads TGTGCCATCAGTGAGTCGACAGGGATATACGAGCAGTACTTC. Amino acid sequence: CAISESTGIYEQYF. The genes are TRBV10-3 and TRBJ2-7; TRBD1 agrees at 7 bases. The germline V gene encodes CDR1 ENHRY and CDR2 SYGVKD. There are 14 residues in the CDR3. J gave up 4 bases and V 0 bases, and 3 bases lay outside the gene matches.

The V gene is TRBV28, the J gene TRBJ1-2, with TRBD1 identical over 10 bases. The germline V gene has CDR1 MDHEN and CDR2 SYDVKM. The CDR3 loop spans 13 amino acids. V lost 7 bases, J lost 6 bases, and 5 bases stayed unmatched. CDR3 bases: TGTGCCAGCACCTTCGGGACAGGGGATGGCTACACCTTC. Translating gives CASTFGTGDGYTF.

This clone qualifies as medium-sized (0.01 to 0.1%). The chain couples TRBV4-1 to TRBJ2-3; TRBD2 matches 9 bases. V lost 4 bases and J lost 1; bases outside the gene matches: 3. This CDR3 comprises 15 residues. CDR1 is MGHRA and CDR2 is YSYEKL in the germline V gene. The CDR3 protein is CASSRSSGGTDTQYF. The CDR3 coding sequence is TGCGCCAGCAGCCGCTCTAGCGGGGGCACAGATACGCAGTATTTT.

The chain has TRBV5-8 and TRBJ2-3, with a weak D call TRBD1 (5 bases). Looked up from germline, CDR1 is SGHTS and CDR2 is YDEGEE. The CDR3 totals 15 residues. Between the trimmed V and J ends, which lost 0 bases and 2 bases, there was a span of 10 bases. The chain's CDR3 is CASSLEGQYTDTQYF. Here the CDR3 DNA reads TGTGCCAGCAGCTTGGAGGGGCAGTACACAGATACGCAGTATTTT.

The chain employs TRBV19 and TRBJ2-7, with D maybe TRBD2 (6 bases). Per germline, CDR1 LNHDA and CDR2 SQIVND (reference sequence). The CDR3 is made up of 13 amino acids. V was cut by 3 bases and J by 1 base, with 7 bases left in between. The CDR3 sequence: CASSMGRSYEQYF. CDR3 bases: TGTGCCAGTAGTATGGGGAGGTCCTACGAGCAGTACTTC.

The gene calls are TRBV27 and TRBJ2-3; TRBD2 aligns across 8 bases. Germline loops: CDR1 MNHEY, CDR2 SMNVEV (reference sequence). This CDR3 region has 16 residues. J lost 2 bases, V lost 4 bases, and 8 bases had no gene match. This chain's CDR3 is CASSSRLAPATDTQYF. CDR3 nucleotide sequence: TGTGCCAGCAGTTCCCGACTAGCGCCAGCCACAGATACGCAGTATTTT.